One sample yielded the 6 T cell receptor beta chains listed below, sequenced in a study of technical replicates of blood from several donors. This table comes from immunoSEQ multiplex PCR, and its TCRdb copy is limited to in-frame clones, with some not included. The sample yields more than 65,000 clones, 80% to 90% seen once. Sequenced: PBMCs. The receptor source for this set is a human donor in good health. Some clones in this sample may be carry-over from other donors' samples.

V and J are TRBV18 and TRBJ1-1, with TRBD1 as a possible D gene (6 bases). CDR1 and CDR2 from the germline V gene are KGHSH and LQKENI. Trimming shortened V by 0 bases and J by 0 bases, and 8 bases separated the two germline ends. This CDR3 region has 15 residues. This CDR3 reads CASSPPPGVNTEAFF. The CDR3, as DNA: TGTGCCAGCTCACCACCGCCAGGGGTGAACACTGAAGCTTTCTTT.

J is TRBJ1-1 and V is TRBV29-1, with D tentatively TRBD1 (5 bases). CDR3 size: 12 residues. The V end lost 4 bases, the J end lost 4 bases, and 10 bases lay between the germline ends. From germline, CDR1 is SQVTM and CDR2 ANQGSEA. The CDR3 region is CSVVWGGTEAFF. In DNA, the CDR3 is TGCAGCGTTGTCTGGGGCGGCACTGAAGCTTTCTTT.

This chain connects TRBV7-2 to TRBJ2-3, with 9 nucleotides matching TRBD2. This CDR3 has 16 residues. Germline-derived CDR1 and CDR2 are SGHTA and FQGNSA. The V and J ends lost 2 bases and 0 bases, in that order; junction bases with no gene match: 3. The CDR3 bases are TGTGCCAGCAGCTTAATGGGGACTAGCAGCACAGATACGCAGTATTTT. Translating gives CASSLMGTSSTDTQYF.

This clone occurred once. The rearrangement links TRBV5-1 to TRBJ2-1; 10 bases map to TRBD2. CDR1 and CDR2 (germline): SGHRS, YFSETQ. The CDR3 sequence is 18 residues long. The junction had 13 bases not matched to a gene; V was cut back by 4 bases and J by 3 bases. The CDR3 coding sequence is TGCGCCAGCAGCCTCAGGCCCCGCGGGACTAGCGTCTACAATGAGCAGTTCTTC. Amino acid sequence: CASSLRPRGTSVYNEQFF.

In this sample, this clone turned up once. This chain links TRBV7-2 with TRBJ1-2, with TRBD1 as a possible D gene (5 bases). CDR1 and CDR2 (germline): SGHTA, FQGNSA. The V end lost 5 bases, the J end lost 4 bases, and 14 bases lay between the germline ends. This CDR3 region has 14 residues. This CDR3 reads CASSSIQEFYGYTF. CDR3 coding DNA: TGTGCCAGCAGCAGCATACAGGAATTCTATGGCTACACCTTC.

DNA for the CDR3: TGCGCCAGCAGCCCACCGTGGACAGGGGGTGACTATGGCTACACCTTC. Translation: CASSPPWTGGDYGYTF. The chain recombines TRBV4-3 with TRBJ1-2; TRBD1 agrees at 10 bases. The trim removed 4 bases at V and 3 bases at J, leaving 8 bases unmatched. The CDR3 extends over 16 amino acids. CDR1 and CDR2 from the germline V gene are LGHNA and YSLEER.